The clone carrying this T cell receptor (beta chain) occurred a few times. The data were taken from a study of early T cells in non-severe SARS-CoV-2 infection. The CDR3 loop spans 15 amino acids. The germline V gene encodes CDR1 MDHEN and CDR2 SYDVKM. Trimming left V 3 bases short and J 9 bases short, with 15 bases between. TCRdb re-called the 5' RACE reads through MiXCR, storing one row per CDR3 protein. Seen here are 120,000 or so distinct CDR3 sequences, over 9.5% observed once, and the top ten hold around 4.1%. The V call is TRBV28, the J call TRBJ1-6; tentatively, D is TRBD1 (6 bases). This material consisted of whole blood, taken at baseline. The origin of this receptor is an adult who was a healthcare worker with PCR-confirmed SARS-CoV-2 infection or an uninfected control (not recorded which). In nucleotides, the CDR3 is TGTGCCAGCAGTTTGCCCACAGGGCTAGGTTCACCCCTCCACTTT. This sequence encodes CASSLPTGLGSPLHF.